The subject of this entry is one T cell receptor beta chain. What it recognizes is unknown. Naive CD4+ cells were CD45RA-selected; the remaining cells were memory. The data stem from a study of shared clonotypes between healthy human individuals. Several immunoSEQ plates held equal portions of the genomic DNA taken from each subset. Sequencing used immunoSEQ multiplex PCR; TCRdb keeps in-frame clones, though not all of them. The sample gives around 2.3 million clones, under 97% of which show up once; roughly 0.13% is in the top ten. Study-wide findings and caveats: The sharing of approximately 4.6% of naive CD4 clonotypes was seen across a few donors.

The source is a man aged 18 to 29 in good health. Sequences were obtained from naive CD4+ T cells sorted from blood. Regarding subset: CD45RA+ positively selected.

CDR3 residues: CASSDWGGQPQHF. DNA for the CDR3: TGTGCCAGCAGTGATTGGGGAGGTCAGCCCCAGCATTTT. The J gene is TRBJ1-5, the V gene TRBV7-9; D not resolved. V was trimmed by 6 bases and J by 6 bases, leaving 12 bases between them. Germline-derived CDR1 and CDR2 are SEHNR and FQNEAQ (reference sequence). The CDR3 has 13 residues.